The present entry profiles one T cell receptor (beta chain) with its context. This sample was taken from a study of blood T cell repertoires in COVID-19. Study background: Sites in the United States, Italy and Spain provided acute and convalescent COVID-19 samples. The analysed material was cDNA or gDNA that came from T cells, B-cell-depleted T cells, or PBMCs.

In the original analysis: Cell counts per sample came from amplifying reference gene primers. Sequencing was performed with immunoSEQ multiplex PCR; in TCRdb, only in-frame clones are kept and a portion is missing. The V and J calls and the clone size are those of that table, but D and trimming were determined from the DNA. The data show 200,000 to 300,000 clones, about 85% seen once. CDR3 length: 11 residues. The sample comprised peripheral blood. The sequence was collected from a woman aged 55-75 years with active or convalescent COVID-19. The chain combines TRBV21-1 with TRBJ1-2; no check of the table's D call, TRBD1, against the DNA was made. TRBV21-1 corresponds to a pseudogene. The CDR3 loop is CASARPRGYTF. The CDR3 DNA reads as TGTGCCAGCGCCAGGCCACGGGGCTACACCTTC.